This T cell receptor beta chain was captured in a study of T cells in Graves' hyperthyroidism and ophthalmopathy. Looking at the study overall: Peripheral blood specimens were obtained at initial diagnosis, prior to any treatment.

Germline V gene sequence: CDR1 DFQATT, CDR2 SNEGSKA (reference sequence). Unmatched junction bases numbered 13, after V lost 6 bases and J lost 5 bases. The CDR3 is made up of 15 amino acids. Authors of the study amplified TCR beta CDR3 regions from RNA transcripts. The TCR CDR3 was amplified in a first-round RT-PCR using the HTBI primer set. MiXCR, applied by TCRdb to the multiplex PCR reads, yields one record per CDR3 protein. The profile shows 800,000 or so distinct CDR3 sequences, over 35% of them singletons. The sample holds a few counts of this clonotype. V usage is TRBV20-1 and J usage is TRBJ1-2; 9 bases map to TRBD1. Sample: blood. The receptor comes from a man aged 18 to 29 with Graves' hyperthyroidism. The CDR3: CSASSWDREDYGYTF. In DNA form, the CDR3 reads TGCAGTGCCTCGAGTTGGGACAGGGAGGATTATGGCTACACCTTC.